Below are 18 T cell receptor beta chains sequenced from a single sample in a study of blood T cell repertoires in COVID-19. TCRdb's copy holds only in-frame clones and misses some; the assay was immunoSEQ multiplex PCR. Of a few hundred thousand clones listed, roughly 84% were seen once; the top ten hold approximately 1.5%. The sequenced sample consisted of PBMCs or T cells enriched from blood (not recorded which). All receptors come from a woman aged 18-29 years who had been exposed to COVID-19.

V is TRBV28 and J is TRBJ1-2; no reliable D call. CDR1 and CDR2 from the germline V gene are MDHEN and SYDVKM. CDR3 length equals 13 residues. V lost 6 bases to trimming and J lost 4 bases, with 12 bases between them. The CDR3: CASSPRAGYGYTF. DNA for the CDR3: TGTGCCAGCAGCCCGAGGGCGGGCTATGGCTACACCTTC.

The rearrangement uses TRBV10-3 and TRBJ1-5; possibly TRBD1 for D (6 bases). The V end lost 2 bases, the J end lost 7 bases, and 12 bases lay between the germline ends. This CDR3 spans 14 amino acids. Germline assignment: CDR1 ENHRY and CDR2 SYGVKD. This CDR3 reads CAISEAGVEQPQHF. DNA of the CDR3: TGTGCCATCAGTGAGGCAGGGGTTGAACAGCCCCAGCATTTT.

The V call is TRBV2, the J call TRBJ2-7; weak D call: TRBD1 (5 bases). CDR1 SNHLY and CDR2 FYNNEI come from the germline V gene. The V end lost 9 bases, the J end lost 3 bases, and 9 bases lay between the germline ends. The CDR3 extends over 11 amino acids. CDR3 region: CASRGGYEQYF. The CDR3, as DNA: TGTGCCAGTAGGGGCGGCTACGAGCAGTACTTC. Full variable domain (missing parts from reference TRBV2 and TRBJ2-7): EPEVTQTPSHQVTQMGQEVILRCVPISNHLYFYWYRQILGQKVEFLVSFYNNEISEKSEIFDDQFSVERPDGSNFTLKIRSTKLEDSAMYFCASRGGYEQYFGPGTRLTVT.

The J gene is TRBJ1-4, the V gene TRBV19; 9 nucleotides line up with TRBD1. The CDR3 extends over 16 amino acids. Germline lookup yields CDR1 LNHDA and CDR2 SQIVND (reference sequence). The J segment lost 5 bases and the V segment lost 2 bases, leaving 6 bases of the junction unmatched. CDR3 sequence (DNA): TGTGCCAGTAGTATATGGAGGACAGGGGAGAATGAAAAACTGTTTTTT. It codes for CASSIWRTGENEKLFF.

The chain carries TRBV7-2 and TRBJ2-7; TRBD1 agrees at 8 bases. Per germline, CDR1 SGHTA and CDR2 FQGNSA. The V segment lost 5 bases and the J segment 2 bases; nucleotides outside the gene matches: 11. The CDR3 has 16 amino acids. The CDR3 protein is CASSPRTGFSAYEQYF. The DNA for the CDR3 is TGTGCCAGCAGCCCCAGGACAGGGTTTAGCGCCTACGAGCAGTACTTC.

The chain links TRBV29-1 to TRBJ1-2; TRBD1 matches at 9 bases. V was clipped by 8 bases and J by 0 bases; unmatched bases: 7. Germline V gene sequence: CDR1 SQVTM, CDR2 ANQGSEA. The CDR3 contains 14 residues. Written as DNA, the CDR3 is TGCAGCACAATAACAGGGGGCACTAACTATGGCTACACCTTC. Encoded protein: CSTITGGTNYGYTF.

This chain joins TRBV28 and TRBJ1-6, with a weak D call TRBD1 (5 bases). Trimming removed 2 bases from V and 10 bases from J, with 12 bases in between. This CDR3 is built from 14 residues. Germline V gene sequence: CDR1 MDHEN, CDR2 SYDVKM. This CDR3 reads CASSLGGGRSPLHF. CDR3 sequence (DNA): TGTGCCAGCAGTTTAGGCGGGGGAAGGTCACCCCTCCACTTT.

The gene calls are TRBV5-5 and TRBJ2-5, with 7 bases lining up with TRBD1. This CDR3 is 14 amino acids long. Germline trimming cut 2 bases from V and 2 bases from J; bases unmatched to any gene: 3. CDR1 is SGHKS, CDR2 YYEKEE, per germline (reference sequence). The CDR3 loop reads CASSLGTVQETQYF. CDR3 DNA sequence: TGTGCCAGCAGCTTAGGGACAGTTCAAGAGACCCAGTACTTC.

This clone was seen a handful of times. One end of the junction varies from germline; a read error may be responsible. V usage is TRBV7-9 and J usage is TRBJ2-2; tentatively, D is TRBD2 (5 bases). The germline gives CDR1 SEHNR, CDR2 FQNEAQ (reference sequence). This CDR3 has 14 amino acids. The CDR3 is CASSLVGDTGELFF. CDR3 DNA sequence: TGTGCCAGCAGTTTAGTCGGGGACACCGGGGAGCTGTTTTTT.

V gene TRBV28 combines with J gene TRBJ2-5; the match to TRBD2 covers 10 bases. Germline V gives CDR1 MDHEN, CDR2 SYDVKM. The CDR3 spans 14 residues. J gave up 3 bases and V 8 bases, and 6 bases lay outside the gene matches. CDR3 DNA: TGTGCCAGCTGCCGCCTAGCGGGAGAAGAGACCCAGTACTTC. It translates to CASCRLAGEETQYF.

This rearrangement joins TRBV5-1 to TRBJ1-1, with 7 bases fitting TRBD1. CDR3 length: 15 amino acids. The germline CDR1 and CDR2 sequences are SGHRS and YFSETQ. J was trimmed by 7 bases and V by 4 bases; bases with no gene match: 13. The CDR3 sequence is CASSVGARGNGEAFF. Here the CDR3 DNA reads TGCGCCAGCAGCGTGGGGGCCAGGGGGAACGGTGAAGCTTTCTTT.

The V and J genes are TRBV28 and TRBJ2-7; 7 nucleotides line up with TRBD1. With 5 bases clipped from V and 2 bases from J, the junction kept 15 bases outside the gene matches. This CDR3 region has 17 residues. Germline loops: CDR1 MDHEN, CDR2 SYDVKM. DNA for the CDR3: TGTGCCAGCAGTGCCCGTCGGACAGGTTCGCTAGCCTACGAGCAGTACTTC. It yields the protein CASSARRTGSLAYEQYF.

This sequence joins TRBV7-3 and TRBJ1-6, with D tentatively TRBD1 (6 bases). Trimming took off 4 bases at V and 7 bases at J, with 11 bases between the two ends. In germline, CDR1 is SGHTA, CDR2 FQGTGA. The CDR3 runs 14 residues. CDR3 sequence: CASSSRTVNSPLHF. The DNA of the CDR3 is TGTGCCAGCAGCTCAAGGACAGTAAATTCACCCCTCCACTTT.

The V call is TRBV14, the J call TRBJ2-7, with D unclear. This CDR3 is built from 14 residues. Germline CDR1 SGHDN, CDR2 FVKESK. DNA for the CDR3: TGTGCAGATCCTATCCCAACAGAGAGCTACGAGCAGTACTTC. Translating gives CADPIPTESYEQYF.

This chain links TRBV19 with TRBJ2-7; TRBD2 matches 7 bases. The trim removed 6 bases at V and 3 bases at J, leaving 5 bases unmatched. The germline gives CDR1 LNHDA, CDR2 SQIVND (reference sequence). The CDR3 spans 13 residues. This chain's CDR3 is CASRGEGIYEQYF. The CDR3 coding sequence is TGTGCCAGTAGAGGGGAGGGTATCTACGAGCAGTACTTC.

The table lists this clone with a few counts. The V and J genes are TRBV7-2 and TRBJ2-5; D might be TRBD1 (5 bases). The V end lost 7 bases, the J end lost 3 bases, and 12 bases lay between the germline ends. CDR1 is SGHTA, CDR2 FQGNSA, per germline. The CDR3 spans 13 residues. CDR3 in amino acids: CASILSREETQYF. CDR3 coding DNA: TGTGCCAGCATCCTTAGCAGGGAAGAGACCCAGTACTTC.

The chain combines TRBV27 with TRBJ2-1; TRBD1 matches 8 bases. This CDR3 contains 15 residues. Germline V gene sequence: CDR1 MNHEY, CDR2 SMNVEV (reference sequence). J was trimmed by 3 bases and V by 2 bases; bases with no gene match: 3. The CDR3, as DNA: TGTGCCAGCAGTTTACCAGGGGGCCACTACAATGAGCAGTTCTTC. Translated, it gives CASSLPGGHYNEQFF.

Only a few counts were recorded for this clone. V is TRBV5-1 and J is TRBJ2-1, with D possibly matching TRBD1 (6 bases). The CDR3 has 13 residues. With 3 bases removed from V and 10 bases from J, the gap between germline ends came to 14 bases. From germline, CDR1 is SGHRS and CDR2 YFSETQ. The CDR3 sequence is CASSWDQGSEQFF. CDR3 DNA: TGCGCCAGCAGCTGGGATCAGGGGTCCGAGCAGTTCTTC.